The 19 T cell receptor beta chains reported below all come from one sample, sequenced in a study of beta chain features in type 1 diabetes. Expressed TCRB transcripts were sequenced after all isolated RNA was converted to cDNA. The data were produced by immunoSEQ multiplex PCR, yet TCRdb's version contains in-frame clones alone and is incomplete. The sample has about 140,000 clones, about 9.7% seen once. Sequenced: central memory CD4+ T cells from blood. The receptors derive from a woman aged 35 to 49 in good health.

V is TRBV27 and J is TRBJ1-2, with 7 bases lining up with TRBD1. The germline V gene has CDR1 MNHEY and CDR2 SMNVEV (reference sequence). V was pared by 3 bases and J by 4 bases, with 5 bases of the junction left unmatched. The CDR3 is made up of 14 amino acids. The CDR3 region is CASSFSGGTYGYTF. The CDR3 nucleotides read TGTGCCAGCAGTTTTTCAGGGGGTACCTATGGCTACACCTTC.

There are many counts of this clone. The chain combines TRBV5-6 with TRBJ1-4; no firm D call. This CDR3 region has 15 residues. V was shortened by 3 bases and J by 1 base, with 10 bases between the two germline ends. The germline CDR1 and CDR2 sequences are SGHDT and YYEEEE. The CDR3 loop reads CASSSYSGTNEKLFF. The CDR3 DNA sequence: TGTGCCAGCAGCTCCTACTCGGGAACTAATGAAAAACTGTTTTTT. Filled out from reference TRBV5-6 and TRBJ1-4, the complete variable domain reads DAGVTQSPTHLIKTRGQQVTLRCSPKSGHDTVSWYQQALGQGPQFIFQYYEEEERQRGNFPDRFSGHQFPNYSSELNVNALLLGDSALYLCASSSYSGTNEKLFFGSGTQLSVL.

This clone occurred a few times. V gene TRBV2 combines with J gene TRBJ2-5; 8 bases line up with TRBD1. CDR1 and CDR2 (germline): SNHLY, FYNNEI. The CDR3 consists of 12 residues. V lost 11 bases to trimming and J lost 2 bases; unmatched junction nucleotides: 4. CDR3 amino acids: CAGGQVQETQYF. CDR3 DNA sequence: TGTGCCGGGGGACAGGTTCAAGAGACCCAGTACTTC.

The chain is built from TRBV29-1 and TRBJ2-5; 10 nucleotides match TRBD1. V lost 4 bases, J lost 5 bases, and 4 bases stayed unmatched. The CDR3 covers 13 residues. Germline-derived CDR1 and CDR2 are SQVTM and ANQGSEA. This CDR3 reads CSVGGQGWETQYF. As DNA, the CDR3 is TGCAGCGTTGGGGGACAGGGGTGGGAGACCCAGTACTTC.

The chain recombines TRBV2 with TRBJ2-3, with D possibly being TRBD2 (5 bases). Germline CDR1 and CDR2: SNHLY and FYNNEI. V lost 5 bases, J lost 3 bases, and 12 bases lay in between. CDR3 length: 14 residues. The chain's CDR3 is CASSRDQVTDTQYF. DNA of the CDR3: TGTGCCAGCAGTCGGGATCAGGTAACAGATACGCAGTATTTT.

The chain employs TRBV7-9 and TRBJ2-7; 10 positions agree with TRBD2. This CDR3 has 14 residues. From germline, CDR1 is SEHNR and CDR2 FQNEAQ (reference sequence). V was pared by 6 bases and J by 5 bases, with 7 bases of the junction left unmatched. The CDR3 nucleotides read TGTGCCAGCAGTTCCGGGACTAGCGTCCACGAGCAGTACTTC. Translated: CASSSGTSVHEQYF.

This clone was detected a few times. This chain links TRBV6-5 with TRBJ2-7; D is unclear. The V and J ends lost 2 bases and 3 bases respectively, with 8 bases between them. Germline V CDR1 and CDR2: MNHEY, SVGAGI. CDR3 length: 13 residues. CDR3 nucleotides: TGTGCCAGCAGTTACGGAGACGGCTACGAGCAGTACTTC. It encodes CASSYGDGYEQYF.

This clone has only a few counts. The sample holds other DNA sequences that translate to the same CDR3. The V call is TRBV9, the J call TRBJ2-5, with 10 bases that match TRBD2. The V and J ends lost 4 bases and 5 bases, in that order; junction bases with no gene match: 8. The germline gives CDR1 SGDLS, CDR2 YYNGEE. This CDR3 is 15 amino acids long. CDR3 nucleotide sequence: TGTGCCAGCAGCTCTAGCGGGGGAGCCGGGGAGACCCAGTACTTC. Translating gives CASSSSGGAGETQYF.

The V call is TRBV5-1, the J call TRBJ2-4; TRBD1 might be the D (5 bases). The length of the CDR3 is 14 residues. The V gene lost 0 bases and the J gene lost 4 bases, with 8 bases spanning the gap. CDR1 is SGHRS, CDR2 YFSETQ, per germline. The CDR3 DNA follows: TGCGCCAGCAGCTTGGGACAGACTAAAAACATTCAGTACTTC. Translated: CASSLGQTKNIQYF.

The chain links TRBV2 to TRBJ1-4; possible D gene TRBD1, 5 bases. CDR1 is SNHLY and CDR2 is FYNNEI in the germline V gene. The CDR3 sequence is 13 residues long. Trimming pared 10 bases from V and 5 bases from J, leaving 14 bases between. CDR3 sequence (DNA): TGTGCCACCGCGGGGCAGATCAATGAAAAACTGTTTTTT. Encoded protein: CATAGQINEKLFF.

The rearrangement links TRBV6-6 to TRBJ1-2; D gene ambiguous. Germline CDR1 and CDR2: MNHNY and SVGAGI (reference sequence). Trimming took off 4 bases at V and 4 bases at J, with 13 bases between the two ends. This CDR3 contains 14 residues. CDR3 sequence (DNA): TGTGCCAGCAGTTCATCCCAAACGGGCTATGGCTACACCTTC. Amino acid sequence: CASSSSQTGYGYTF.

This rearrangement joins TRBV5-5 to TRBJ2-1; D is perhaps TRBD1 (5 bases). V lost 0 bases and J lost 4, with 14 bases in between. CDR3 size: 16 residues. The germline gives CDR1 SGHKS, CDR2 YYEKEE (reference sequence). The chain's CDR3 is CASSLGQSPKYNEQFF. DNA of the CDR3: TGTGCCAGCAGCTTGGGACAGTCCCCCAAATACAATGAGCAGTTCTTC.

CDR3 sequence (DNA): TGTGCCAGCAGCTTAGTTCGGGGGGCGGGCCGTAGGGAGACCCAGTACTTC. This encodes CASSLVRGAGRRETQYF. The rearrangement uses TRBV7-2 and TRBJ2-5, with D tentatively TRBD2 (7 bases). Germline V gives CDR1 SGHTA, CDR2 FQGNSA. The CDR3 length is 17 residues. V lost 1 base, J lost 5 bases, and 20 bases lay in between.

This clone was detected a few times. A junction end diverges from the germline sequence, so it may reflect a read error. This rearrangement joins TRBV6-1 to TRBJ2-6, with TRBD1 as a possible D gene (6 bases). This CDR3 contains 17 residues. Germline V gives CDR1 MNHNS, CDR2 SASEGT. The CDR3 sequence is CAISDLKQGSGANVLTF. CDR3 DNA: TGTGCCATCAGTGACCTGAAACAGGGATCTGGGGCCAACGTCCTGACTTTC.

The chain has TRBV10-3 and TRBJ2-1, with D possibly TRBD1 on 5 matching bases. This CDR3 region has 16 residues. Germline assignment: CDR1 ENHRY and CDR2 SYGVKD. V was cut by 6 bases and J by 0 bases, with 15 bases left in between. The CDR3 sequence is CAIRTQGNGSYNEQFF. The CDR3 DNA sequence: TGTGCCATCAGGACTCAGGGAAATGGCTCCTACAATGAGCAGTTCTTC.

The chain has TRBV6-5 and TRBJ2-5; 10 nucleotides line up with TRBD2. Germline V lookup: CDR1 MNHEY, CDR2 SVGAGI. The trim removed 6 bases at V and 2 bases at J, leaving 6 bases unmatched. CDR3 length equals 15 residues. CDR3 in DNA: TGTGCCAGCAGCTCTAGCGGGGGACATCAAGAGACCCAGTACTTC. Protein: CASSSSGGHQETQYF.

CDR3 sequence (DNA): TGCGCCAGCAGTCACTCCGGGACTACCGGAAGCGAGCAGTACTTC. Translating it yields CASSHSGTTGSEQYF. This chain links TRBV5-1 with TRBJ2-7; 7 bases match TRBD2. This CDR3 spans 15 amino acids. The V gene end was trimmed by 5 bases and the J gene end by 6 bases; junction bases not matched to a gene: 14. Per germline, CDR1 SGHRS and CDR2 YFSETQ.

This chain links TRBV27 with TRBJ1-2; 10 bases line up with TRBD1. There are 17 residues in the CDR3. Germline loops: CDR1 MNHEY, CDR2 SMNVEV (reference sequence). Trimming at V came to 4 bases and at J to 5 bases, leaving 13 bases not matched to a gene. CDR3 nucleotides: TGTGCCAGCAGTTGGGTTTCGACAGGGGGCATCGAATATGGCTACACCTTC. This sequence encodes CASSWVSTGGIEYGYTF.

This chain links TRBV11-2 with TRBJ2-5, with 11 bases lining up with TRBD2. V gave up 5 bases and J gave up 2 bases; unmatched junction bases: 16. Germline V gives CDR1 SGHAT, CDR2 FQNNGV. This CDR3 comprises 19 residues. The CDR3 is CASSMTAPWTSGRQETQYF. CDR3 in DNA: TGTGCCAGCAGCATGACGGCTCCCTGGACTAGCGGGCGACAAGAGACCCAGTACTTC.